Here is one T cell receptor beta chain with its context. Its antigen remains undetermined. Base qualities are missing; no much larger clone stands one base away. The sample has other DNA sequences that encode this CDR3 too. This record comes from a study of shared clonotypes between healthy human individuals (dated by TCRdb to about 2020). Some background on the complete study: The cohort included three men and a couple of women between 18 and 49 years of age. Different laboratories and diverse techniques were used to prepare libraries and sequence TCR repertoires, to increase sequencing depth and limit assay-specific biases. Blood TCR repertoires of five healthy adults were deeply sequenced to estimate repertoire size and the extent of clonotype sharing between individuals. Leukapheresis yielded between about 0.8 and 8.9 billion PBMCs per donor. For each donor, CD4 naive and CD4 memory were each given three plates, CD8 naive was given two plates, and CD8 memory was given one plate.

Using the deep immunoSEQ assay, multiplex PCR amplified TCR CDR3 regions from genomic DNA. For each cell subset, the extracted genomic DNA was distributed evenly across all wells of several immunoSEQ 96-well plates, and each plate served as one replicate. For sorted subsets, roughly 200 ng of genomic DNA, equivalent to some 30,000 T cell genomes, went into each replicate PCR. The purified libraries were quantified using a Qubit 3.0 fluorometer, sized with a Bioanalyzer 2100, and then quantified again using the KAPA Library Quantification kit. Every immunoSEQ 96-well plate was sequenced on a separate single-read 150-cycle Illumina NextSeq 550 flow cell. The published analysis was carried out like this. Because the immunoSEQ output held only junctional sequences and lacked quality scores, the filtering could not match the filtering applied to full-length reads. Sequences were annotated with PyIR, a Python wrapper for IgBLAST v1.9, and V/J genes and CDR3 were assigned using IMGT germline references. Any read was removed if the V/J assignment was weak (E-value above 1e-6), the CDR3 was missing, or the read contained stop codons, out-of-frame junctions, or ambiguous translated residues. A V3J clonotype was defined by an identical inferred V gene, J gene, and CDR3 amino acid sequence. Percentage overlap between repertoires was computed as shared unique clonotypes divided by the size of the smaller repertoire. Repertoire richness was assessed with RTK rarefaction, the Chao1 estimator, and Recon v2.1 estimates of unobserved clonotypes. OLGA was used to compute generation probabilities for all TCRbeta clonotypes that the gDNA method yielded from a few donors. TCRdb retrieved this table from immuneACCESS and kept in-frame rearrangements only. Not all clones are present; in checked studies, unresolved V genes account for under half, and no reason is known for the remainder. V, J and clone size derive from that table, while D and trimming were established from the DNA sequence. The sample table records some 2.1 million clones; about 95% of these occur just once. The ten largest account for about 1.1% of the sample.

A distance of 10 bases separates the germline ends of V and J, which lose 0 bases and 8 bases respectively. Reading the germline V gene (reference sequence) gives CDR1 MNHNY and CDR2 SVGAGI. The CDR3 measures 13 amino acids from cysteine to phenylalanine. This entry keeps only the CDR3 DNA: 39 bases, framed from base 1. What the authors observed across the whole study: Compared with non-shared clonotypes, clonotypes shared by all four sorted-subset donors had higher generation probabilities. Pairwise subsampling indicated that sequencing depth was expected to affect the degree of clonotype sharing among donors. Even with the large sequencing depth, rarefaction of the sorted-subset datasets indicated that sequencing was incomplete. Because the study included only a small number of donors, the genetic and exposure-history diversity represented was limited. Across a few donors, approximately 5% of naive CD4, approximately 4% of naive CD8, around 2.1% of memory CD4, and 0.4% of memory CD8 clonotypes were shared. Sampling was restricted to blood, and TCR repertoires in tissues likely differ from the TCR repertoires found in blood. Estimated clonotype richness was generally larger for naive than for memory subsets.

CD8 naive samples were CD45RO-negative cells positively selected for CCR7, giving a CD45RA+CCR7+ population that excluded TemRA cells. The donors were healthy, HIV-negative adults with no recently reported acute infections or vaccinations. All donors were Caucasian adults living in Nashville, Tennessee, USA. Blood was collected by leukapheresis, and PBMCs were isolated by Ficoll-Histopaque density gradient centrifugation and then cryopreserved in liquid nitrogen vapor phase. Analytical flow cytometry was used to check the purity and quantity of each magnetically sorted T cell population. Genomic DNA was isolated from each sorted fraction and quantified by UV absorbance on a Nanodrop 2000c.

The V and J genes are TRBV6-6 and TRBJ1-2; matching of 5 bases hints at TRBD1 as the D gene. The sample comprised naive CD8+ T cells sorted from blood. Explained via the paper, the cell subset or site label denotes: CD45RA+CCR7+. The origin of this receptor is a man younger than 30 in good health. DNA sequence: TGTGCCAGCAGTTACTCCGGAGGGGACGGCTACACCTTC. Translated, this is CASSYSGGDGYTF.